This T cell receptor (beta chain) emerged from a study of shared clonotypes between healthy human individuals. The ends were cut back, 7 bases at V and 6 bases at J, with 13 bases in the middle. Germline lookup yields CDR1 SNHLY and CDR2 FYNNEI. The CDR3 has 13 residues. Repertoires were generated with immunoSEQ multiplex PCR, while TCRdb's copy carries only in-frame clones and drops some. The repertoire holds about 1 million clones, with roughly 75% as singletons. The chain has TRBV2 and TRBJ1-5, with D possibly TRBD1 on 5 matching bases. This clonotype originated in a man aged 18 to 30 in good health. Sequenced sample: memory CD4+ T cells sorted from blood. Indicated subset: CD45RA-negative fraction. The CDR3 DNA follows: TGTGCCAGCAACTCCCAGGGTGGTCAGCCCCAGCATTTT. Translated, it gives CASNSQGGQPQHF.